This record looks at one T cell receptor (beta chain) sequence and its context. It lacks a known antigen. Base quality data are lacking; no much larger clone is found one base away. RNA was extracted using the RNeasy kit, and roughly 0.45 to 1 ug of the RNA was reverse transcribed with random hexamers. The immunoSEQ multiplex PCR assay, which covers 54 Vbeta and 13 Jbeta segments, was used to amplify TCR beta CDR3 regions. PCR amplification bias was corrected using a synthetic template baseline for primer optimization and computational correction. The source study handled its data this way. Only productive sequences were kept, with reads annotated to V, D and J genes according to IMGT and analyzed in immunoSEQ Analyzer. To calculate clonality, Shannon entropy was normalized by log2 of the number of productive unique sequences and then subtracted from one. For each patient and control, public and private clones were evaluated within the 100 most prevalent clones. Clones were defined as Susac-specific if absent from the healthy and MS cohorts, from 900 to 1,200 published viral clones and from other ImmuneACCESS disease sequences. TCRdb's own reprocessing of the public reads used fastp at Q25 and MiXCR and kept productive beta chains. Duplicate CDR3 protein sequences are folded into a single record with the most common DNA and genes. These V and J calls derive from TCRdb rather than the authors' analysis. In this sample the table shows about 120,000 distinct CDR3 sequences, around 94% of which occur a single time. The ten largest clones take up about 0.3% of the sample.

The CDR3 numbers 14 residues from cysteine through phenylalanine. Kept here is only the CDR3 DNA, which spans 42 bases and is read in frame from base 1. V lost 0 bases and J lost 4 bases; the stretch between them is 9 bases long. Taken from the germline V gene, the CDR1 and CDR2 loops are SGDLS and YYNGEE. The data derive from a study of CD8 T cells in Susac syndrome (dated by TCRdb to about 2019). At the level of the whole study: Among the sequenced Susac syndrome patients, five or six had clinically active disease and 8 or 9 were in clinical remission. At blood withdrawal, Susac syndrome patients were therapy-naive, treated with corticosteroids (with IVIg additionally given to some), or treated with IVIg alone. The study used repertoire sequencing to test whether antigen drove CD8+ T cell activation and differentiation in Susac syndrome. Clonality of the CD8+ T cell repertoire was compared between more than 10 healthy donors, about 14 Susac syndrome patients and 15 or so multiple sclerosis patients.

Paper-wide results and their limitations: The study acknowledged that relatively few individuals were included in the TCR sequencing and HLA analysis. Susac syndrome CD8+ repertoires showed clonal expansion, highest in CD8+ TEMRA cells and greater in clinically active than remitting patients. Looking at Susac-specific public clones, the researchers identified approximately 15 in the total CD8+ repertoire and about 5 in the CD8+ TEMRA repertoire.

High-throughput TCR beta sequencing profiled peripheral blood CD8+ and CD4+ T cells from healthy donors, Susac syndrome patients and multiple sclerosis patients. The Susac syndrome patients fulfilled recently defined diagnostic criteria for definite or probable disease. Bulk CD8+ and CD4+ T cells were purified by magnetic negative isolation, whereas CD8+ TEMRA cells were enriched by FACS. Blood was drawn into EDTA tubes, processed within 24 hours, and PBMCs were isolated by density gradient centrifugation. PBMCs intended for TCR sequencing were frozen in liquid nitrogen and were later thawed in a 37 degrees C water bath. The sorted or isolated CD4+, CD8+ and CD8+ TEMRA cells had a purity of 90% or higher.

This sequence was found in a human donor with Susac syndrome. The V and J segments used are TRBV9 and TRBJ2-3; the D match is possibly TRBD1 or TRBD2, with 6 bases aligned in each. The sample taken for sequencing was CD8+ T cells from PBMCs. The CDR3 amino acid sequence is: CASSVEGGPDTQYF. The nucleotides read TGTGCCAGCAGCGTAGAGGGGGGTCCAGATACGCAGTATTTT.